The 28 T cell receptor beta chains reported below all come from one sample, sequenced in a study of tumor and adjacent non-tumor tissue in lung cancer. This sample's RNA came from whole unsorted tissue. A modified ARM-PCR protocol with three rounds of nested PCR amplified TCRbeta. TCRdb re-called the multiplex PCR reads through MiXCR, storing one row per CDR3 protein. The profile shows approximately 68,000 distinct CDR3 sequences, about three quarters of them singletons. The specimen sequenced was lung tumor tissue. The receptors originated from a man aged 55 to 70 with non-small cell lung cancer.

CDR3 region: CTVVPPAGRTDTQYF. Here the CDR3 DNA reads TGCACCGTCGTCCCACCAGCGGGGAGGACAGATACGCAGTATTTT. The chain couples TRBV29-1 to TRBJ2-3, with 7 bases aligning to TRBD2. The V gene's germline CDR1 is SQVTM and CDR2 ANQGSEA. There are 15 residues in the CDR3.

As for this clonotype: The conserved phenylalanine or tryptophan normally closing the CDR3 is absent here, so this likely arose from a read error. This chain connects TRBV6-1 to TRBJ2-1, with D possibly matching TRBD2 (5 bases). This CDR3 comprises 15 residues. Per germline, CDR1 MNHNS and CDR2 SASEGT. The CDR3 is CASREAASAFNEQFI. In DNA, the CDR3 is TGTGCCAGCAGAGAAGCGGCGTCCGCGTTCAATGAGCAGTTCATC.

As regards this clonotype: A read error may explain this, as a much larger clone is one base away. This chain joins TRBV7-8 and TRBJ2-7, with D unresolved. Germline V lookup: CDR1 SGHVS, CDR2 FQNEAQ. This CDR3 is 11 amino acids long. The CDR3 DNA reads TGTGCCAGCAGCTTAGAGGACGAGCTGTACTTC. Its protein product is CASSLEDELYF. The variable domain in full, completed from reference TRBV7-8 and TRBJ2-7, reads GAGVSQSPRYKVAKRGQDVALRCDPISGHVSLFWYQQALGQGPEFLTYFQNEAQLDKSGLPSDRFFAERPEGSVSTLKIQRTQQEDSAVYLCASSLEDELYFGPGTRLTVT.

The CDR3 reads CSAQHPASWIIDTQYF. Here the CDR3 DNA reads TGCAGTGCTCAACACCCCGCTAGCTGGATCATAGATACGCAGTATTTT. The chain recombines TRBV20-1 with TRBJ2-3; TRBD2 might be the D (5 bases). Germline values: CDR1 DFQATT, CDR2 SNEGSKA (reference sequence). V was trimmed by 5 bases and J by 5 bases, leaving 23 bases between them. CDR3 size: 16 residues.

This clonotype has only a few counts. A clone one base away is much larger, so this may be a read error. The chain employs TRBV5-1 and TRBJ2-3, with D possibly being TRBD2 (6 bases). Per germline, CDR1 SGHRS and CDR2 YFSETQ. The CDR3 is made up of 15 amino acids. The CDR3 sequence is CAGSLKLASTDTQYF. In DNA form, the CDR3 reads TGCGCCGGCAGCTTGAAACTAGCTAGCACAGATACGCAGTATTTT.

Many counts were recorded for this clonotype. The chain employs TRBV7-8 and TRBJ2-1; 9 bases match TRBD2. CDR1 and CDR2 from the germline V gene are SGHVS and FQNEAQ. The CDR3 is made up of 16 amino acids. Losses at the gene ends were 5 bases for V and 8 bases for J; bases not matched to a gene: 13. CDR3 bases: TGTGCCAGCAGCCTGGATAGCGGGAGTTCCCCCCATGAGCAGTTCTTC. Translating gives CASSLDSGSSPHEQFF.

A word on this clonotype: The CDR3 carries no conserved terminal phenylalanine or tryptophan, so it likely arises from a read error. This chain connects TRBV6-1 to TRBJ2-1; D uncertain. The J call may be wrong; the DNA end is better matched by TRBJ2-7. The CDR3 is 11 amino acids. CDR1 is MNHNS, CDR2 SASEGT, per germline. As DNA, the CDR3 is TGTGCCAACAGTGCGTACGATGAGCAGTACCTC. Translated, it gives CANSAYDEQYL.

In the case of this clonotype: This likely comes from a read error, as the CDR3 has no conserved phenylalanine or tryptophan at its end. The V gene is TRBV20-1, the J gene TRBJ1-1; no firm D call. The CDR3 consists of 12 residues. Trimming stripped 1 base from V and 6 bases from J, with 9 bases between. The germline V gene has CDR1 DFQATT and CDR2 SNEGSKA (reference sequence). This CDR3 reads CSARVRTAEAFR. DNA for the CDR3: TGCAGTGCTAGAGTCAGGACGGCTGAAGCTTTCCGT.

A note on this clonotype: As the CDR3 is not closed by the conserved phenylalanine or tryptophan, this likely results from a read error. The chain joins TRBV10-3 to TRBJ2-7; D perhaps matches TRBD2 (5 bases). Trimming removed 11 bases at V and 6 bases at J, with 29 bases between. This CDR3 is built from 16 residues. Germline V gives CDR1 ENHRY, CDR2 SYGVKD. The CDR3 DNA is TGTGCCTCAGAGGGCTGGGTGGGCCAGTGGGTTCGCGAGCAGTACATC. This gives the protein CASEGWVGQWVREQYI.

A word on this clonotype: Compared with germline, one end of the junction differs, possibly owing to a read error. The genes are TRBV29-1 and TRBJ1-1; D perhaps matches TRBD1 (5 bases). This CDR3 spans 13 amino acids. The V gene's germline CDR1 is SQVTM and CDR2 ANQGSEA. The CDR3 DNA reads as TGCAGAGTTGGTGAAGGGGAGAGCACTGAAACTTTCTTT. Amino acid sequence: CRVGEGESTETFF.

Comments on this clonotype: Since a much larger clone is just one base distant, this may be a read error. This sequence joins TRBV5-4 and TRBJ1-3, with D possibly being TRBD1 (6 bases). This CDR3 spans 17 amino acids. The ends were cut back, 4 bases at V and 0 bases at J, with 17 bases in the middle. Per the germline V gene, CDR1 is SGHNT and CDR2 is YYREEE (reference sequence). CDR3 sequence (DNA): TGTGCCAGCAGCACTGGGCAGGGGCCTAACTCTGGAAACACCATATATTTT. It specifies CASSTGQGPNSGNTIYF.

About this clonotype: The final CDR3 position lacks the conserved phenylalanine or tryptophan, pointing to a likely read error. J is TRBJ2-7 and V is TRBV14, with no clear D. This CDR3 region has 13 residues. The germline V gene has CDR1 SGHDN and CDR2 FVKESK. The V end lost 7 bases, the J end lost 4 bases, and 14 bases lay between the germline ends. The CDR3 DNA reads TGTGCCAGCAATTACGGGCCTAGTTACGAGCAGTACATC. This gives the protein CASNYGPSYEQYI.

Notes on this clonotype: Given the absence of the conserved phenylalanine or tryptophan at the CDR3 end, a read error is likely. The chain uses TRBV29-1 and TRBJ2-7, with 11 bases aligning to TRBD2. The CDR3 loop spans 16 amino acids. Trimming cost V 6 bases and J 7 bases; bases outside gene matches: 17. The germline gives CDR1 SQVTM, CDR2 ANQGSEA. The CDR3 loop reads CSVGTGTSGSGIEQYL. CDR3 nucleotide sequence: TGCAGCGTCGGGACGGGAACTAGCGGGAGTGGGATAGAGCAGTACTTA.

The chain is built from TRBV6-6 and TRBJ2-7; D is possibly TRBD2 (7 bases). Per germline, CDR1 MNHNY and CDR2 SVGAGI (reference sequence). The CDR3 spans 18 residues. CDR3 sequence (DNA): TGTGTCAACAGTTACGGGGGGATAAGGGGGGGTCTCTCTTACGAGCAGTACTTC. Translation: CVNSYGGIRGGLSYEQYF.

At least ten counts were recorded for this clonotype. The gene calls are TRBV7-8 and TRBJ2-7; D ambiguous. The germline gives CDR1 SGHVS, CDR2 FQNEAQ. The CDR3 is 13 residues long. V gave up 4 bases and J gave up 2 bases, with 9 bases separating them. DNA of the CDR3: TGTGCCAGCAGCTCCGGGCCGACCTACGAGCAGTACTTC. As protein: CASSSGPTYEQYF.

The table lists this clonotype with a count of one. An end of the junction differs from the germline gene, which may be a read error. This sequence joins TRBV20-1 and TRBJ2-7; TRBD2 matches at 9 bases. From germline, CDR1 is DFQATT and CDR2 SNEGSKA (reference sequence). The CDR3 is 15 amino acids. This CDR3 reads CSALHQPSGMYEKYF. The CDR3 coding sequence is TGCAGTGCCCTTCACCAGCCTAGCGGGATGTACGAGAAGTACTTC.

This clonotype has a handful of counts. This may come from a read error, since a much larger clone is one base off. V usage is TRBV5-4 and J usage is TRBJ2-1; TRBD2 might be the D (6 bases). Between the trimmed V and J ends, which lost 4 bases and 5 bases, there was a span of 16 bases. Germline CDR1 SGHNT, CDR2 YYREEE (reference sequence). The CDR3 spans 15 residues. The CDR3 DNA follows: TGTGCCAGCAGCGGCGGGACCTTCTCAAACAATGAGCAGTTCTTC. It yields the protein CASSGGTFSNNEQFF.

With regard to this clonotype: An end of the junction differs from the germline gene, which may be a read error. The chain links TRBV24-1 to TRBJ2-1; 9 nucleotides line up with TRBD1. The germline gives CDR1 KGHDR, CDR2 SFDVKD. The CDR3 spans 16 residues. The CDR3 protein is CATSDSRDRVRDERFF. In nucleotides, the CDR3 is TGTGCCACCAGTGATTCCCGGGACAGGGTCCGAGATGAGCGGTTCTTC.

The CDR3 bases are TGCAGTGCTAAGGACACAACACAGGAGACCCAGTACTTC. This encodes CSAKDTTQETQYF. V usage is TRBV20-1 and J usage is TRBJ2-5, with D possibly matching TRBD1 (5 bases). The CDR3 loop spans 13 amino acids. Germline CDR1 DFQATT, CDR2 SNEGSKA (reference sequence). V dropped 4 bases and J dropped 5 bases, with 14 bases sitting between them.

This clonotype was seen only a few times. A much larger clonotype is one base distant, so this may be a read error. V usage is TRBV28 and J usage is TRBJ1-5; TRBD1 might be the D (5 bases). V was shortened by 3 bases and J by 5 bases, with 17 bases between the two germline ends. The CDR3 is made up of 16 amino acids. Germline loops: CDR1 MDHEN, CDR2 SYDVKM. This CDR3 reads CASSLWAERGDQPQHF. CDR3 bases: TGTGCCAGCAGTTTGTGGGCCGAGCGGGGCGATCAGCCCCAGCATTTT.

The J gene is TRBJ2-3, the V gene TRBV29-1, with a tentative D call TRBD2 (6 bases). The CDR3 is made up of 15 amino acids. CDR1 is SQVTM, CDR2 ANQGSEA, per germline. CDR3 sequence reads: CNVDGSGGITDTQYF. The CDR3 DNA reads as TGCAATGTTGATGGTTCTGGCGGGATCACAGATACGCAGTATTTT.

The chain is built from TRBV11-2 and TRBJ2-3, with 7 nucleotides matching TRBD1. The CDR3 covers 14 residues. The germline V gene has CDR1 SGHAT and CDR2 FQNNGV. J lost 8 bases, V lost 4 bases, and 9 bases had no gene match. CDR3 sequence: CASSSQGFSVTQYF. The CDR3 coding sequence is TGTGCCAGCAGCTCACAGGGGTTCTCAGTTACGCAGTATTTT.

The chain has TRBV28 and TRBJ2-2; 9 bases map to TRBD2. Per the germline V gene, CDR1 is MDHEN and CDR2 is SYDVKM. V shed 2 bases and J 8 bases; nucleotides not matched to a gene: 12. The CDR3 loop spans 17 amino acids. CDR3 loop: CASSLPGLARMTGELFF. CDR3 sequence (DNA): TGTGCCAGCAGTTTACCGGGACTAGCAAGGATGACTGGGGAGCTGTTTTTT.

This clonotype has a count of ten or more. The chain employs TRBV6-5 and TRBJ2-7, with D hard to call. CDR3 length: 15 residues. Trimming cost V 0 bases and J 5 bases, with 14 bases left between them. From germline, CDR1 is MNHEY and CDR2 SVGAGI. CDR3 nucleotides: TGTGCCAGCAGTTACTCGAGGCGGACGACGGACGAGCAGTACTTC. Protein product: CASSYSRRTTDEQYF.

This clonotype was detected many times. The chain links TRBV20-1 to TRBJ2-3, with 8 bases fitting TRBD2. After removal of 2 bases from V and 4 bases from J, the junction contained 11 bases not matched to a gene. The germline V gene has CDR1 DFQATT and CDR2 SNEGSKA (reference sequence). The CDR3 covers 16 residues. The CDR3 sequence is CSARKASGSGADTQYF. The CDR3 DNA is TGCAGTGCTAGAAAAGCTAGCGGGTCGGGAGCAGATACGCAGTATTTT.

The rearrangement links TRBV11-2 to TRBJ2-5; D remains unclear. The V and J ends lost 5 bases and 3 bases respectively, with 13 bases between them. Germline V gene data show CDR1 as SGHAT and CDR2 as FQNNGV. The CDR3 is 14 amino acids. CDR3 coding DNA: TGTGCCAGCAGCACCGTCGGCTGGGAAGAGACCCAGTACTTC. Translated, it gives CASSTVGWEETQYF.

As to this clonotype: Lacking the conserved final phenylalanine or tryptophan, this CDR3 likely reflects a read error. The V and J genes are TRBV12-5 and TRBJ2-7; 10 bases agree with TRBD2. This CDR3 contains 18 residues. Per germline, CDR1 LGHNT and CDR2 FRNRAP. V shed 1 base, J shed 4 bases, and the junction held 13 bases outside the gene matches. The CDR3 DNA reads TGTGCTAGTGGTTTGGATAAATCGGGACTAGCGACTTCATACGAGCAGTACCTC. Its translation is CASGLDKSGLATSYEQYL.

V and J are TRBV7-2 and TRBJ2-2; D is perhaps TRBD1 or TRBD2 (5 bases each). From germline, CDR1 is SGHTA and CDR2 FQGNSA. The CDR3 sequence is 13 residues long. V was clipped by 4 bases and J by 7 bases, with 10 bases between them. The DNA of the CDR3 is TGTGCCAGCAGCTCCCGGGGCCGCGGGGAGCTGTTTTTT. It yields the protein CASSSRGRGELFF.